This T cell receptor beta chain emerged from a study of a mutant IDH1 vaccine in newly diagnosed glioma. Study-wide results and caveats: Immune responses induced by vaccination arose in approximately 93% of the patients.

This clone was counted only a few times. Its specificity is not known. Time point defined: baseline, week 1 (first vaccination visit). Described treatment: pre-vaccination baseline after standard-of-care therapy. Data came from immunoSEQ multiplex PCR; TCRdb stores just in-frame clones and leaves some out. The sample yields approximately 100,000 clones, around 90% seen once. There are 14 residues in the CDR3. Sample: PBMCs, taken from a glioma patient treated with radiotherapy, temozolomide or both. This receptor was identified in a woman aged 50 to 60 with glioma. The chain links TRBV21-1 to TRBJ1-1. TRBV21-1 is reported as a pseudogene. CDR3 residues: CASIGAGGDTEAFF. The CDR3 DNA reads TGTGCCAGCATCGGGGCAGGGGGGGACACTGAAGCTTTCTTT.